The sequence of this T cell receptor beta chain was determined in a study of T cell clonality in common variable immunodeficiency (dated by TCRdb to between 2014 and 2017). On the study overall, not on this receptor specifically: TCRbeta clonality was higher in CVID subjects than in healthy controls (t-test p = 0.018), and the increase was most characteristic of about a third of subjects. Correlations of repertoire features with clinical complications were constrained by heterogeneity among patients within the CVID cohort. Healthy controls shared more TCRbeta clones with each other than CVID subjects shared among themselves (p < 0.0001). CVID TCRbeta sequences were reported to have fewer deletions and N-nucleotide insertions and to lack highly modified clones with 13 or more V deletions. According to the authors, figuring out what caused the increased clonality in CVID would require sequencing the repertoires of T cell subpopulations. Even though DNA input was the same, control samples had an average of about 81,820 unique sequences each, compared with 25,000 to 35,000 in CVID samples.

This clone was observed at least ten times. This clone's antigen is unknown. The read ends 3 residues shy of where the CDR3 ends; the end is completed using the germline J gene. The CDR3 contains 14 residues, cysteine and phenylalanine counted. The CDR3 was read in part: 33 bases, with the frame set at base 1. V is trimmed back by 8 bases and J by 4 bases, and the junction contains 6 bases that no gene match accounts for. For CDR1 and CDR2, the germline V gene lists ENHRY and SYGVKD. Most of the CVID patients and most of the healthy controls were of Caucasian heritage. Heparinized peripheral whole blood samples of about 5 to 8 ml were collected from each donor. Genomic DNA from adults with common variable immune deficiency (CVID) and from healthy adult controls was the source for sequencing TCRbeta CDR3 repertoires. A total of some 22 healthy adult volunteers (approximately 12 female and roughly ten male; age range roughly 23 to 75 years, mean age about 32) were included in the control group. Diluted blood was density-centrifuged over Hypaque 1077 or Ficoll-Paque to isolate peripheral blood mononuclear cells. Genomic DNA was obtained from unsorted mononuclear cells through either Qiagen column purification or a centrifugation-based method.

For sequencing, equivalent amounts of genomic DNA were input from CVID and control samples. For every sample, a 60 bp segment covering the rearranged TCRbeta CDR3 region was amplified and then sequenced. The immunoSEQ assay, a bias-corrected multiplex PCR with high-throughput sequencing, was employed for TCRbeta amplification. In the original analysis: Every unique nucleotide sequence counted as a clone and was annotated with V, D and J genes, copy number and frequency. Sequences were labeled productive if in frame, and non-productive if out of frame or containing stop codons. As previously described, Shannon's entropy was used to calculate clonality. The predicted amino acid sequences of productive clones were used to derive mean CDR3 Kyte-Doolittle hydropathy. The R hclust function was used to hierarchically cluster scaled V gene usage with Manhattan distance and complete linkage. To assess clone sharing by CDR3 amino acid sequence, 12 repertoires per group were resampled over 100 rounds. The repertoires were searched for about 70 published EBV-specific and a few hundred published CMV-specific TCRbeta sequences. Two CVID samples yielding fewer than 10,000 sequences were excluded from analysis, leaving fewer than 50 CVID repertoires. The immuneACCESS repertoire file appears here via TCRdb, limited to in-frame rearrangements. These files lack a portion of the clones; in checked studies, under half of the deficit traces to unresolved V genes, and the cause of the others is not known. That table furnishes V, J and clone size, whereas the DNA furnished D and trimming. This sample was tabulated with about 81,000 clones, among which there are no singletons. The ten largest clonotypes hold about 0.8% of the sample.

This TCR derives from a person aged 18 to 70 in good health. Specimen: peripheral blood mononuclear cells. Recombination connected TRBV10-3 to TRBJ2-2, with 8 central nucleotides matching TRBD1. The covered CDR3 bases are TGTGCCATCCCCCAGGGGGCCCGCACCGGGGAG. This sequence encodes CAIPQGARTGE. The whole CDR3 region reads CAIPQGARTGELFF.